This record covers a single T cell receptor (beta chain). In the original processing: Amplification of reference gene primers was used by the study to estimate nucleated cell counts. Profiled with immunoSEQ multiplex PCR; TCRdb holds only in-frame clones, not every one. V and J calls and clone size are given by that table; D and trimming were obtained from the DNA. Of 200,000 to 300,000 clones listed, about 82% are singletons. These data come from a study of blood T cell repertoires in COVID-19. In the study overall: The United States, Italy and Spain provided the acute and convalescent COVID-19 samples. Nucleic acid was either cDNA or gDNA, and it came from T cells, B-cell-depleted T cells, or PBMCs.

Trimming removed 4 bases from V and 6 bases from J; junction bases left unmatched: 9. CDR1 is SGHKS, CDR2 YYEKEE, per germline (reference sequence). The CDR3 length is 14 residues. The source material was peripheral blood. This sequence was found in an elderly man with acute or convalescent COVID-19. The V and J genes are TRBV5-5 and TRBJ2-7; 8 bases match TRBD1. The CDR3 DNA is TGTGCCAGCAGCCCGCAGGGGGCGTCCCCCGAGCAGTACTTC. It yields the protein CASSPQGASPEQYF.